This entry lists 32 T cell receptor beta chains sequenced from one sample in a study of cytomegalovirus exposure and HLA in healthy donors. The PCR employed 60 Vbeta primers together with 13 Jbeta primers. Measured with immunoSEQ multiplex PCR; TCRdb has only the in-frame clones, and not every one. The sample holds roughly 99,000 clones; 75% to 85% are singletons and the top ten take roughly 3.5%. Sequencing was performed on PBMCs. These receptors originate from a male donor in good health and CMV-seropositive.

This chain connects TRBV4-2 to TRBJ1-4, with D possibly being TRBD1 (5 bases). This CDR3 spans 14 amino acids. Germline CDR1 is LGHNA and CDR2 is YNFKEQ. Between the trimmed V and J ends, which lost 5 bases and 7 bases, there was a span of 14 bases. The CDR3 DNA is TGTGCCAGCAGCGCCAATAGGGGAGGTGAAAAACTGTTTTTT. It encodes CASSANRGGEKLFF.

The chain carries TRBV5-3 and TRBJ2-5; TRBD2 matches 13 bases. TRBV5-3 is given ORF status, its function remaining uncertain. The V segment lost 7 bases and the J segment 4 bases; nucleotides outside the gene matches: 10. The CDR3 totals 16 residues. CDR3 sequence: CARVLGLAGTGETQYF. As DNA, the CDR3 is TGTGCCAGAGTATTGGGACTAGCGGGGACTGGAGAGACCCAGTACTTC.

The chain joins TRBV12-5 to TRBJ2-1; 8 bases are shared with TRBD2. J lost 2 bases, V lost 2 bases, and 2 bases had no gene match. This CDR3 region has 15 residues. From germline, CDR1 is LGHNT and CDR2 FRNRAP. CDR3 sequence (DNA): TGTGCTAGTGGTTTGTTCGGGGGGGCCTACAATGAGCAGTTCTTC. Protein product: CASGLFGGAYNEQFF.

This clone appeared a few times. This chain joins TRBV6-1 and TRBJ1-1; a weak D match, TRBD1 (5 bases). Deletions cut 2 bases from V and 8 bases from J, with 21 bases between. The CDR3 totals 16 residues. Per the germline V gene, CDR1 is MNHNS and CDR2 is SASEGT. CDR3 in DNA: TGTGCCAGCAGTGAAAACGTTGGACACGCCGGAGGGGAAGCTTTCTTT. Translation: CASSENVGHAGGEAFF.

Only a few counts were recorded for this clone. This rearrangement joins TRBV6-5 to TRBJ1-5; TRBD1 matches at 8 bases. This CDR3 has 15 residues. CDR1 is MNHEY, CDR2 SVGAGI, per germline. After removal of 5 bases from V and 7 bases from J, the junction contained 10 bases not matched to a gene. The CDR3: CASSVRQGTSQPQHF. The CDR3 DNA reads TGTGCCAGCAGTGTCCGACAGGGGACATCCCAGCCCCAGCATTTT.

This clone occurred once. This chain connects TRBV29-1 to TRBJ2-5, with 11 nucleotides matching TRBD2. V trimming: 3 bases; J trimming: 5 bases; junction bases outside the gene matches: 2. This CDR3 spans 13 amino acids. The V gene's germline CDR1 is SQVTM and CDR2 ANQGSEA. DNA for the CDR3: TGCAGCGTTGATAGCGGGGGGGCCGAGACCCAGTACTTC. Translation gives CSVDSGGAETQYF.

V and J are TRBV11-3 and TRBJ1-1; D remains unclear. Germline lookup yields CDR1 SGHNT and CDR2 YENEEA. This CDR3 contains 12 residues. V was cut by 5 bases and J by 7 bases, with 11 bases left in between. In nucleotides, the CDR3 is TGTGCCAGCAGCGTAGGCGGAGGTGAAGCTTTCTTT. Translated: CASSVGGGEAFF.

In its sample, this clone was seen a few times. The rearrangement uses TRBV6-1 and TRBJ1-1; perhaps TRBD1 as D (5 bases). Germline V gene sequence: CDR1 MNHNS, CDR2 SASEGT. The CDR3 consists of 13 residues. Trimming stripped 8 bases from V and 1 base from J, with 11 bases between. The CDR3 nucleotides are TGTGCCAGCGTGCGGGGCAAGAACACTGAAGCTTTCTTT. Translating gives CASVRGKNTEAFF.

This clone was counted a few times. The CDR3, as DNA: TGCGCCAGCAGCTTGGCCGGGGGGAACCAAGAGACCCAGTACTTC. This gives the protein CASSLAGGNQETQYF. The chain links TRBV5-1 to TRBJ2-5; 7 bases agree with TRBD2. The CDR3 sequence is 15 residues long. Germline-derived CDR1 and CDR2 are SGHRS and YFSETQ. V shed 0 bases, J shed 0 bases, and the junction held 2 bases outside the gene matches. The full variable domain, completed using reference TRBV5-1 and TRBJ2-5, is KAGVTQTPRYLIKTRGQQVTLSCSPISGHRSVSWYQQTPGQGLQFLFEYFSETQRNKGNFPGRFSGRQFSNSRSEMNVSTLELGDSALYLCASSLAGGNQETQYFGPGTRLLVL.

The chain is built from TRBV4-1 and TRBJ2-7; no clear D. Germline assignment: CDR1 MGHRA and CDR2 YSYEKL. V was trimmed by 0 bases and J by 6 bases, leaving 6 bases between them. The CDR3 runs to 12 residues. Here the CDR3 reads CASSQEVGEQYF. The CDR3 region has the DNA TGCGCCAGCAGCCAAGAGGTCGGCGAGCAGTACTTC.

This chain connects TRBV2 to TRBJ1-2; 8 bases are a match to TRBD1. Germline V gene sequence: CDR1 SNHLY, CDR2 FYNNEI. The CDR3 length is 13 residues. After removal of 5 bases from V and 8 bases from J, the junction contained 7 bases not matched to a gene. CDR3 DNA sequence: TGTGCCAGCAGTTACGGACAGGGAGGGGGCTACACCTTC. Protein product: CASSYGQGGGYTF.

The chain couples TRBV6-1 to TRBJ1-5; 7 nucleotides agree with TRBD1. The CDR3 loop spans 17 amino acids. Trimming took 1 base from V and 0 from J; bases not matched to a gene: 6. Looked up from germline, CDR1 is MNHNS and CDR2 is SASEGT. CDR3 protein: CASSEVGQSFSNQPQHF. DNA for the CDR3: TGTGCCAGCAGTGAAGTGGGACAGTCCTTTAGCAATCAGCCCCAGCATTTT.

The chain combines TRBV2 with TRBJ1-2; D might be TRBD1 (6 bases). Germline V CDR1 and CDR2: SNHLY, FYNNEI. The CDR3 is made up of 15 amino acids. Trimming removed 6 bases at V and 9 bases at J, with 23 bases between. The CDR3 DNA sequence: TGTGCCAGCAGCACACTTCCGGGACAAGGAAGTCGCTACACCTTC. This gives the protein CASSTLPGQGSRYTF.

The V call is TRBV5-1, the J call TRBJ1-3, with D hard to call. The CDR3 length is 16 residues. The V end lost 0 bases, the J end lost 1 base, and 11 bases lay between the germline ends. Germline-derived CDR1 and CDR2 are SGHRS and YFSETQ. CDR3 residues: CASSLGQDFSGNTIYF. CDR3 in DNA: TGCGCCAGCAGCTTGGGTCAGGATTTTTCTGGAAACACCATATATTTT.

This clone was seen only a few times. The chain couples TRBV18 to TRBJ1-2; D remains unclear. Looked up from germline, CDR1 is KGHSH and CDR2 is LQKENI. The CDR3 runs to 17 residues. Trimming pared 6 bases from V and 1 base from J, leaving 21 bases between. This CDR3 is CASSAMSAEALNYGYTF. DNA for the CDR3: TGTGCCAGCTCCGCCATGTCCGCTGAAGCCCTTAACTATGGCTACACCTTC.

The chain joins TRBV7-8 to TRBJ2-7; 9 bases line up with TRBD1. Germline assignment: CDR1 SGHVS and CDR2 FQNEAQ. With 7 bases clipped from V and 2 bases from J, the junction kept 9 bases outside the gene matches. The CDR3 length is 15 residues. The CDR3 region is CASNHRDRDTYEQYF. CDR3 nucleotides: TGTGCCAGCAACCACCGGGACAGGGACACCTACGAGCAGTACTTC. Using reference TRBV7-8 and TRBJ2-7 for the parts outside the CDR3, the full variable domain is GAGVSQSPRYKVAKRGQDVALRCDPISGHVSLFWYQQALGQGPEFLTYFQNEAQLDKSGLPSDRFFAERPEGSVSTLKIQRTQQEDSAVYLCASNHRDRDTYEQYFGPGTRLTVT.

The chain recombines TRBV30 with TRBJ1-3, with 8 bases matching TRBD1. This CDR3 is built from 15 residues. V was pared by 1 base and J by 3 bases, with 5 bases of the junction left unmatched. The V gene's germline CDR1 is GTSNPN and CDR2 SVGIG (reference sequence). The CDR3 loop reads CAWSGTGTFGNTIYF. CDR3 nucleotide sequence: TGTGCCTGGAGTGGGACAGGGACTTTTGGAAACACCATATATTTT.

J is TRBJ1-5 and V is TRBV7-9; possibly TRBD1 for D (5 bases). Germline V gives CDR1 SEHNR, CDR2 FQNEAQ (reference sequence). The CDR3 is made up of 13 amino acids. Trimming removed 4 bases at V and 6 bases at J, with 10 bases between. CDR3 DNA: TGTGCCAGCAGCTCAGACGGGGGTCAGCCCCAGCATTTT. This translates into CASSSDGGQPQHF.

This chain joins TRBV7-2 and TRBJ1-2; unclear D gene. V gave up 1 base and J gave up 3 bases, with 9 bases separating them. The CDR3 is 14 amino acids. Germline V gene data show CDR1 as SGHTA and CDR2 as FQGNSA. CDR3 region: CASSLGMADYGYTF. Here the CDR3 DNA reads TGTGCCAGCAGCTTAGGGATGGCGGACTATGGCTACACCTTC.

The chain links TRBV6-1 to TRBJ1-2, with 7 bases identical to TRBD1. Germline V lookup: CDR1 MNHNS, CDR2 SASEGT. V lost 6 bases and J lost 0; bases outside the gene matches: 4. The CDR3 covers 14 residues. The CDR3 region is CASRGTVANYGYTF. The CDR3, as DNA: TGTGCCAGCAGGGGGACAGTGGCTAACTATGGCTACACCTTC.

V is TRBV7-3 and J is TRBJ2-3, with a tentative D call TRBD2 (5 bases). Germline CDR1 and CDR2: SGHTA and FQGTGA. Trimming removed 6 bases from V and 4 bases from J, with 14 bases in between. The CDR3 extends over 14 amino acids. For the CDR3, the DNA is TGTGCCAGCAGACTTACCCTCGGGGCAGATACGCAGTATTTT. Protein product: CASRLTLGADTQYF.

V and J are TRBV7-2 and TRBJ2-4, with 8 bases identical to TRBD1. CDR1 and CDR2 from the germline V gene are SGHTA and FQGNSA. Unmatched junction bases numbered 5, after V lost 4 bases and J lost 3 bases. The CDR3 extends over 15 amino acids. As DNA, the CDR3 is TGTGCCAGCAGCTCGACAGGGGTTGACAAAAACATTCAGTACTTC. It encodes CASSSTGVDKNIQYF.

CDR3 region: CASSSGTGFLMDTEAFF. The DNA of the CDR3 is TGTGCCAGCAGCTCCGGGACAGGCTTTCTTATGGACACTGAAGCTTTCTTT. The genes are TRBV7-2 and TRBJ1-1; 8 nucleotides agree with TRBD1. From germline, CDR1 is SGHTA and CDR2 FQGNSA. Trimming removed 4 bases from V and 3 bases from J; junction bases left unmatched: 13. The CDR3 runs 17 residues.

The V and J genes are TRBV2 and TRBJ2-2; 12 bases fit TRBD2. The CDR3 sequence is 14 residues long. After removal of 7 bases from V and 5 bases from J, the junction contained 2 bases not matched to a gene. The germline V gene encodes CDR1 SNHLY and CDR2 FYNNEI. The CDR3, as DNA: TGTGCCAGCAAGGGGACTAGCGGGACCGGGGAGCTGTTTTTT. The encoded protein is CASKGTSGTGELFF.

This clone was seen a handful of times. The chain recombines TRBV4-1 with TRBJ2-7; the D is unclear. This CDR3 spans 15 amino acids. Trimming left V 3 bases short and J 0 bases short, with 12 bases between. Germline CDR1 reads MGHRA; CDR2 reads YSYEKL. CDR3 sequence reads: CASSQSTESSYEQYF. The DNA of the CDR3 is TGCGCCAGCAGCCAGTCTACAGAAAGCTCCTACGAGCAGTACTTC.

The V call is TRBV5-1, the J call TRBJ2-7; 11 nucleotides match TRBD2. This CDR3 region has 15 residues. Per germline, CDR1 SGHRS and CDR2 YFSETQ. V shed 4 bases and J 1 base; nucleotides not matched to a gene: 4. Written as DNA, the CDR3 is TGCGCCAGCAGCCCGACTAGCGGGGTGTCCTACGAGCAGTACTTC. Residues: CASSPTSGVSYEQYF.

This clone appeared once. The J gene is TRBJ1-3, the V gene TRBV19; D unresolved. Germline CDR1 is LNHDA and CDR2 is SQIVND (reference sequence). The CDR3 extends over 15 amino acids. The V and J ends lost 3 bases and 0 bases respectively, with 9 bases between them. The CDR3 loop is CASSIAGSSGNTIYF. The CDR3 region has the DNA TGTGCCAGTAGTATTGCGGGGAGCTCTGGAAACACCATATATTTT.

Only a few counts were recorded for this clone. At one of its ends the junction is not consistent with the germline gene, which may arise from a read error. Other DNA sequences in this specimen translate into the identical CDR3. The rearrangement uses TRBV5-1 and TRBJ1-6; 7 bases align to TRBD1. The CDR3 sequence is 16 residues long. From germline, CDR1 is SGHRS and CDR2 YFSETQ. CDR3 nucleotide sequence: TGCGCCAGCAGCTTGGGGGCAGGGGGAGGTAATTCCCCCCTCCACTTT. Its protein product is CASSLGAGGGNSPLHF.

This chain joins TRBV7-9 and TRBJ1-4; 9 bases are a match to TRBD1. The CDR3 spans 16 residues. Germline V gene lookup returns CDR1 SEHNR and CDR2 FQNEAQ (reference sequence). The J segment lost 2 bases and the V segment lost 4 bases, leaving 5 bases of the junction unmatched. DNA of the CDR3: TGTGCCAGCAGCTCTACAGGGGGCTTGACTAATGAAAAACTGTTTTTT. It specifies CASSSTGGLTNEKLFF.

This clone appeared once. V is TRBV7-9 and J is TRBJ1-5; 8 bases match TRBD1. V shed 6 bases and J 9 bases; nucleotides not matched to a gene: 7. The germline gives CDR1 SEHNR, CDR2 FQNEAQ (reference sequence). CDR3 length: 13 amino acids. The CDR3 sequence is CASRGTGPSPQHF. The CDR3 coding sequence is TGTGCCAGCAGAGGGACAGGCCCATCGCCCCAGCATTTT. The whole variable domain, filled in from reference TRBV7-9 and TRBJ1-5, reads DTGVSQNPRHKITKRGQNVTFRCDPISEHNRLYWYRQTLGQGPEFLTYFQNEAQLEKSRLLSDRFSAERPKGSFSTLEIQRTEQGDSAMYLCASRGTGPSPQHFGDGTRLSIL.

The chain employs TRBV19 and TRBJ1-2; the D is unclear. The CDR3 length is 11 residues. V was trimmed by 7 bases and J by 4 bases, leaving 7 bases between them. Germline-derived CDR1 and CDR2 are LNHDA and SQIVND (reference sequence). The CDR3 DNA reads TGTGCCAGTAAAGAGTTCTATGGCTACACCTTC. Its protein product is CASKEFYGYTF.

The chain uses TRBV6-1 and TRBJ1-2; 7 positions match TRBD1. The CDR3 consists of 11 residues. The germline CDR1 and CDR2 sequences are MNHNS and SASEGT. V lost 8 bases, J lost 9 bases, and 6 bases stayed unmatched. CDR3 DNA sequence: TGTGCCAGCGGGACAGTACTTAGCTACACCTTC. Translating it yields CASGTVLSYTF.